The 28 T cell receptor beta chains below all came from one sample that was sequenced in a study of T cells after posttransplantation cyclophosphamide. Profiled with immunoSEQ multiplex PCR; TCRdb holds only in-frame clones, not every one. This repertoire lists approximately 27,000 clones without singletons; about 1.5% sits in the top ten. Sequences were obtained from PBMCs. Source of these receptors: a man in his forties or fifties in good health, CMV-negative, and a related stem cell transplant donor.

The sample holds many counts of this clone. The chain employs TRBV30 and TRBJ1-1; D ambiguous. CDR3 length: 12 amino acids. V lost 4 bases, J lost 4 bases, and 10 bases lay in between. Per germline, CDR1 GTSNPN and CDR2 SVGIG (reference sequence). CDR3 in DNA: TGTGCCTGGAAATTGTCCGTCACTGAAGCTTTCTTT. Translation gives CAWKLSVTEAFF.

There are many counts of this clone. The gene calls are TRBV4-1 and TRBJ1-2; 8 bases align to TRBD1. From germline, CDR1 is MGHRA and CDR2 YSYEKL. J lost 8 bases, V lost 3 bases, and 11 bases had no gene match. The CDR3 loop spans 15 amino acids. The CDR3 protein is CASSQGLDRASGYTF. The CDR3 DNA reads TGCGCCAGCAGCCAGGGACTGGACAGGGCAAGCGGCTACACCTTC.

This clone was observed many times. The genes are TRBV25-1 and TRBJ1-1, with TRBD1 matching over 10 bases. Germline V gene data show CDR1 as MGHDK and CDR2 as SYGVNS. This CDR3 spans 13 amino acids. J lost 7 bases, V lost 6 bases, and 5 bases had no gene match. CDR3 DNA: TGTGCCAGCAGCTCACGGGACAGGGGTGAAGCTTTCTTT. Translation gives CASSSRDRGEAFF.

This clone was counted only a few times. J is TRBJ2-5 and V is TRBV5-6; maybe TRBD2 (6 bases). The J call is doubtful: the DNA matches TRBJ2-7 better. This CDR3 comprises 14 residues. Germline V gene data show CDR1 as SGHDT and CDR2 as YYEEEE. The CDR3 region is CASSSLGLLSEQYF. DNA for the CDR3: TGTGCCAGCAGCTCGTTGGGACTGCTGTCCGAGCAGTACTTC.

This clone was seen at least ten times. The chain recombines TRBV7-9 with TRBJ2-5; possible D gene TRBD1, 5 bases. CDR3 length: 17 residues. Trimming took off 6 bases at V and 2 bases at J, with 22 bases between the two ends. Germline assignment: CDR1 SEHNR and CDR2 FQNEAQ (reference sequence). The CDR3 is CASSPVLGRVMQETQYF. The CDR3 DNA reads as TGTGCCAGCAGTCCGGTCTTGGGCAGGGTAATGCAAGAGACCCAGTACTTC.

The sample holds many counts of this clone. This chain joins TRBV7-3 and TRBJ2-1; TRBD2 matches at 9 bases. Germline values: CDR1 SGHTA, CDR2 FQGTGA. This CDR3 has 15 amino acids. V lost 5 bases and J lost 2; bases outside the gene matches: 4. This CDR3 is CASSRGLAPYNEQFF. The CDR3 DNA is TGTGCCAGCAGCCGGGGACTAGCCCCCTACAATGAGCAGTTCTTC.

The table lists this clone with many counts. The genes are TRBV29-1 and TRBJ2-2; D is perhaps TRBD1 (6 bases). CDR1 and CDR2 (germline): SQVTM, ANQGSEA. The CDR3 totals 14 residues. Trimming removed 4 bases from V and 6 bases from J, with 15 bases in between. DNA for the CDR3: TGCAGCGTTGTAGGGCAGGGGCTCTCCGGGGAGCTGTTTTTT. As protein: CSVVGQGLSGELFF.

This clone came up many times. One end of the junction fails to match germline, which may point to a read error. The rearrangement joins TRBV30 to TRBJ2-7; 11 nucleotides agree with TRBD1. Germline V gene sequence: CDR1 GTSNPN, CDR2 SVGIG (reference sequence). The CDR3 extends over 15 amino acids. The CDR3 DNA reads TGTGCCCGGAGGGGGACAGGGGGTTCTGCCTACGAGCAGTACTTC. Translation: CARRGTGGSAYEQYF.

This clone was recorded at least ten times. The rearrangement joins TRBV7-3 to TRBJ2-1; 9 positions agree with TRBD2. From germline, CDR1 is SGHTA and CDR2 FQGTGA. This CDR3 region has 16 residues. V trimming: 2 bases; J trimming: 4 bases; junction bases outside the gene matches: 6. As DNA, the CDR3 is TGTGCCAGCAGCTTAGGGGGTAGCGGGGGTTACAATGAGCAGTTCTTC. It is translated as CASSLGGSGGYNEQFF.

This clone appeared a few times. Relative to the germline gene, one junction end is altered; a read error may explain this. The chain combines TRBV11-3 with TRBJ1-3, with D unclear. The length of the CDR3 is 14 residues. Germline CDR1 reads SGHNT; CDR2 reads YENEEA. CDR3 DNA: TGTGCCAGCAGCGCTAGCAGCTCTGGAAACACCACATATTTT. Its translation is CASSASSSGNTTYF.

At least ten counts were recorded for this clone. CDR3 sequence (DNA): TGTGCCATCAGCCCGAGGACTAGCGGGAGCGCAGATACGCAGTATTTT. The encoded protein is CAISPRTSGSADTQYF. V is TRBV10-3 and J is TRBJ2-3; TRBD2 aligns across 13 bases. Germline V gene data show CDR1 as ENHRY and CDR2 as SYGVKD. V lost 6 bases, J lost 4 bases, and 7 bases stayed unmatched. This CDR3 has 16 amino acids.

This clone has at least ten counts. The rearrangement joins TRBV6-4 to TRBJ1-1; 7 bases are shared with TRBD1. Germline CDR1 reads MRHNA; CDR2 reads SNTAGT. CDR3 length: 14 residues. The trim removed 7 bases at V and 4 bases at J, leaving 9 bases unmatched. The CDR3 spells CASKNTGTATEAFF. The CDR3 nucleotides read TGTGCCAGCAAAAACACCGGGACAGCCACTGAAGCTTTCTTT.

This clone was recorded at least ten times. The chain couples TRBV6-5 to TRBJ2-3; a weak D match, TRBD1 (5 bases). Germline-derived CDR1 and CDR2 are MNHEY and SVGAGI. CDR3 length: 13 amino acids. V was clipped by 8 bases and J by 1 base, with 10 bases between them. CDR3 sequence reads: CASQLGGTDTQYF. The CDR3 DNA sequence: TGTGCCAGCCAGTTAGGGGGCACAGATACGCAGTATTTT.

This clone was seen ten or more times. J is TRBJ1-2 and V is TRBV5-6; TRBD1 matches 9 bases. CDR1 and CDR2 from the germline V gene are SGHDT and YYEEEE. The CDR3 spans 15 residues. Unmatched junction bases numbered 7, after V lost 4 bases and J lost 3 bases. CDR3 loop: CASSTGGSSYYGYTF. In DNA form, the CDR3 reads TGTGCCAGCAGCACAGGGGGCTCCTCGTACTATGGCTACACCTTC.

This clone was seen ten or more times. V and J are TRBV6-6 and TRBJ1-1; TRBD1 matches at 7 bases. The V and J ends lost 6 bases and 4 bases, in that order; junction bases with no gene match: 8. This CDR3 has 14 amino acids. The germline gives CDR1 MNHNY, CDR2 SVGAGI (reference sequence). The CDR3 region has the DNA TGTGCCAGCAGCCAACGTCGGGACAGCACTGAAGCTTTCTTT. It codes for CASSQRRDSTEAFF.

This clone was observed at least ten times. J is TRBJ2-1 and V is TRBV7-3; the D is unclear. CDR3 length equals 13 residues. CDR1 SGHTA and CDR2 FQGTGA come from the germline V gene. Trimming removed 5 bases at V and 7 bases at J, with 12 bases between. In DNA form, the CDR3 reads TGTGCCAGCAGCCTCCGACCTAGGAATGAGCAGTTCTTC. It specifies CASSLRPRNEQFF.

This clone was seen many times. The gene calls are TRBV7-9 and TRBJ2-3, with unresolved D. This CDR3 has 12 amino acids. CDR1 SEHNR and CDR2 FQNEAQ come from the germline V gene (reference sequence). The V gene lost 1 base and the J gene lost 5 bases, with 4 bases spanning the gap. Here the CDR3 DNA reads TGTGCCAGCAGCTTAGATAGAGATACGCAGTATTTT. It yields the protein CASSLDRDTQYF.

This clone was counted ten times or more. The chain has TRBV7-3 and TRBJ2-7; 7 bases match TRBD1. From germline, CDR1 is SGHTA and CDR2 FQGTGA. The CDR3 has 15 residues. J gave up 0 bases and V 1 base, and 3 bases lay outside the gene matches. The CDR3 coding sequence is TGTGCCAGCAGCTTAATGGGGGACAGCTCCTACGAGCAGTACTTC. Translating gives CASSLMGDSSYEQYF.

There are many counts of this clone. The chain links TRBV5-1 to TRBJ2-7; D perhaps matches TRBD1 (5 bases). V lost 0 bases and J lost 4, with 11 bases in between. Germline CDR1 SGHRS, CDR2 YFSETQ. This CDR3 has 14 residues. The CDR3: CASSLEGAGYEQYF. The CDR3 DNA sequence: TGCGCCAGCAGCTTGGAAGGGGCTGGTTACGAGCAGTACTTC.

This clone has ten or more counts. The chain uses TRBV30 and TRBJ1-3, with D perhaps matching TRBD1 (5 bases). This CDR3 is 12 amino acids long. The V and J ends lost 3 bases and 9 bases respectively, with 12 bases between them. Germline V gene lookup returns CDR1 GTSNPN and CDR2 SVGIG (reference sequence). The CDR3 DNA reads as TGTGCCTGGAGCAAGGGGATGGGCACCATATATTTT. Translation gives CAWSKGMGTIYF.

This clone was observed at least ten times. This rearrangement joins TRBV5-1 to TRBJ2-4; 8 nucleotides align to TRBD2. Trimming removed 3 bases from V and 7 bases from J; junction bases left unmatched: 9. The CDR3 consists of 15 residues. The germline V gene has CDR1 SGHRS and CDR2 YFSETQ. The CDR3 sequence is CASSYGGSGVNIQYF. As DNA, the CDR3 is TGCGCCAGCAGCTATGGAGGTAGCGGGGTGAACATTCAGTACTTC.

The table lists this clone with many counts. The rearrangement links TRBV9 to TRBJ2-7; TRBD2 matches at 9 bases. Germline V CDR1 and CDR2: SGDLS, YYNGEE. CDR3 length: 15 amino acids. Trimming took 3 bases from V and 3 from J; bases not matched to a gene: 7. CDR3 bases: TGTGCCAGCAGCGGGCTTAGCGGGGGTGACTACGAGCAGTACTTC. Translation gives CASSGLSGGDYEQYF.

Ten or more counts support this clone. The chain carries TRBV5-4 and TRBJ2-5; D might be TRBD2 (7 bases). The CDR3 is made up of 13 amino acids. The ends were cut back, 3 bases at V and 5 bases at J, with 11 bases in the middle. The germline V gene encodes CDR1 SGHNT and CDR2 YYREEE (reference sequence). CDR3 nucleotide sequence: TGTGCCAGCAGCTACGAGGGGGGGGAGACCCAGTACTTC. This translates into CASSYEGGETQYF.

This clone was picked up many times. The V call is TRBV4-1, the J call TRBJ2-3, with 9 bases lining up with TRBD1. The CDR3 has 17 residues. Per the germline V gene, CDR1 is MGHRA and CDR2 is YSYEKL. J gave up 3 bases and V 0 bases, and 7 bases lay outside the gene matches. The CDR3 region has the DNA TGCGCCAGCAGCCAAGATAGGAACAGGGGGCTAACAGATACGCAGTATTTT. It codes for CASSQDRNRGLTDTQYF.

Many counts were recorded for this clone. The chain has TRBV2 and TRBJ2-7; D not certain. The CDR3 covers 13 residues. Germline V CDR1 and CDR2: SNHLY, FYNNEI. Trimming removed 7 bases at V and 2 bases at J, with 12 bases between. The CDR3 spells CASNPQFTYEQYF. Written as DNA, the CDR3 is TGTGCCAGCAACCCACAATTTACCTACGAGCAGTACTTC.

This clone was counted at least ten times. The V gene is TRBV5-4, the J gene TRBJ1-1; 8 bases agree with TRBD1. There are 16 residues in the CDR3. Germline V CDR1 and CDR2: SGHNT, YYREEE (reference sequence). With V trimmed by 7 bases and J by 0 bases, 11 bases remained unmatched. CDR3 DNA: TGTGCCAGCGGACGAGGTACAGGGGGATTGAACACTGAAGCTTTCTTT. Amino acid sequence: CASGRGTGGLNTEAFF.

This clone was detected many times. The V and J genes are TRBV6-1 and TRBJ1-5, with 10 positions matching TRBD1. The V gene end was trimmed by 5 bases and the J gene end by 4 bases; junction bases not matched to a gene: 5. The germline CDR1 and CDR2 sequences are MNHNS and SASEGT. The CDR3 spans 15 residues. Written as DNA, the CDR3 is TGTGCCAGCAGTATGAGGACAGGGGGTAATCAGCCCCAGCATTTT. This gives the protein CASSMRTGGNQPQHF.

In this sample, this clone turned up many times. This chain links TRBV4-1 with TRBJ1-1; D is undetermined. Germline assignment: CDR1 MGHRA and CDR2 YSYEKL. The V end lost 1 base, the J end lost 11 bases, and 20 bases lay between the germline ends. CDR3 size: 15 residues. The CDR3 sequence is CASSQGREFGLRAFF. The CDR3 DNA reads TGCGCCAGCAGCCAAGGGAGGGAATTCGGTTTACGGGCTTTCTTT.